This record concerns one TCR beta chain sequence. This specimen belongs to a study of blood T cell repertoires in COVID-19. Whole-study context: PBMCs, B-cell-depleted T cells, or T cells were the source of the cDNA or gDNA that made up the material.

The CDR3 contains 11 residues. CDR1 is DFQATT, CDR2 SNEGSKA, per germline (reference sequence). Trimming took 5 bases from V and 4 from J; bases not matched to a gene: 0. Original handling: Amplification of reference gene primers was used by the study to estimate nucleated cell counts. Repertoires were generated with immunoSEQ multiplex PCR, while TCRdb's copy carries only in-frame clones and drops some. Clone size and V and J calls were adopted from that table, with D and trimming inferred from the DNA. The sample carries approximately 450,000 clones, around 90% recorded once. The source of this sequence is a woman under 30 with acute COVID-19. Sequencing was carried out using PBMCs or T cells enriched from blood (not recorded which). V and J are TRBV20-1 and TRBJ2-5, with 8 bases matching TRBD1. The CDR3 reads CSADRGETQYF. CDR3 DNA: TGCAGTGCTGACAGGGGAGAGACCCAGTACTTC.